Here is one TCR beta chain with its context. What it binds is unknown. With 60 Vbeta and 13 Jbeta primers, the PCR was carried out. Generated by immunoSEQ multiplex PCR, the TCRdb table keeps only in-frame clones and is missing some. The data show around 180,000 clones, over 70% seen once. The data were taken from a study of cytomegalovirus exposure and HLA in healthy donors. About the study: Early release data held around 80 million unique TCRs from HLA-typed donors. Study-wide results and caveats: In an earlier analysis, productive rearrangement rates for most beta V segments clustered near 87% or 30%. Altogether, 170 or so TCR beta chains were recorded as cytomegalovirus-associated.

The CDR3 is made up of 16 amino acids. The V segment lost 4 bases and the J segment 4 bases; nucleotides outside the gene matches: 9. In germline, CDR1 is SGDLS, CDR2 YYNGEE. Sequencing input: PBMCs. J is TRBJ2-1 and V is TRBV9, with TRBD2 matching over 9 bases. The origin of this receptor is a woman aged 45-60 years in good health and CMV-seronegative. CDR3 coding DNA: TGTGCCAGCAGCACCTCGAGGGCGGGAGGGTACAATGAGCAGTTCTTC. This sequence encodes CASSTSRAGGYNEQFF.